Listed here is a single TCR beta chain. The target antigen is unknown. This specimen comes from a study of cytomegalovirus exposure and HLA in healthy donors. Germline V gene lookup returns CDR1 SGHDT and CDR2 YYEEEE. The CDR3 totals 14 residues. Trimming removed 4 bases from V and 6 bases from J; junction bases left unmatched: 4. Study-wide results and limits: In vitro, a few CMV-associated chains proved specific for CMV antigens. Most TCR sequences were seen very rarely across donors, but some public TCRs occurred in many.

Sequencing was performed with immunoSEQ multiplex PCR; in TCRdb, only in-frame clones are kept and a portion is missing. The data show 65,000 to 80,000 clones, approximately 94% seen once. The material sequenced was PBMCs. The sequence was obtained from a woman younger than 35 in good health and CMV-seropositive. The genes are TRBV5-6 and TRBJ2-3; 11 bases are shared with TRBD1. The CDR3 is CASSAGQGADTQYF. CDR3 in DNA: TGTGCCAGCAGCGCAGGACAGGGGGCGGATACGCAGTATTTT.